The 14 T cell receptor beta chains below come from one sample, sequenced in a study of T cells in Graves' hyperthyroidism and ophthalmopathy (dated by TCRdb to about 2019). The library was made by multiplex PCR. Sequencing instrument: Illumina HiSeq 2000. The TCR beta CDR3 regions were amplified from the RNA transcripts. The first round of RT-PCR for the TCR CDR3 was performed with the HTBI primer set and the Qiagen OneStep RT-PCR kit. TCRdb applied fastp at Q25 and MiXCR to the public reads, then kept only in-frame beta chains. Merged by CDR3 protein, the rows form single entries marked with the most common genes and DNA. For this sample the table gives about 360,000 distinct CDR3 sequences, of which approximately 15% were detected only once. Less than 25% of the sample belongs to the ten largest clones. Sequences were obtained from blood. These receptors were collected from a man younger than 40 with Graves' hyperthyroidism that later progressed to Graves' ophthalmopathy.

Ten or more counts support this clonotype. V gene TRBV12-5 combines with J gene TRBJ2-1, with D perhaps given as TRBD1 or TRBD2 (5 bases each). There are 19 residues in the CDR3. In germline, CDR1 is LGHNT, CDR2 FRNRAP. Trimming removed 4 bases from V and 0 bases from J, with 22 bases in between. CDR3 protein: CASGWRPFQGPSSYNEQFF. CDR3 DNA: TGTGCTAGTGGTTGGCGGCCTTTCCAGGGACCCAGCTCCTACAATGAGCAGTTCTTC.

This chain uses TRBV18 with TRBJ1-5, with D uncertain. The CDR3 spans 15 residues. V gave up 2 bases and J gave up 1 base, with 9 bases separating them. CDR1 KGHSH and CDR2 LQKENI come from the germline V gene. The CDR3 nucleotides read TGTGCCAGCTCACCAACGGGTACCAGCAATCAGCCCCAGCATTTT. It yields the protein CASSPTGTSNQPQHF.

V usage is TRBV2 and J usage is TRBJ1-6, with 11 bases aligning to TRBD1. Looked up from germline, CDR1 is SNHLY and CDR2 is FYNNEI. The CDR3 has 17 amino acids. V shed 0 bases, J shed 4 bases, and the junction held 2 bases outside the gene matches. The DNA of the CDR3 is TGTGCCAGCAGTGAAGCCGGGACAGGGGGATATAATTCACCCCTCCACTTT. Translated: CASSEAGTGGYNSPLHF.

This clonotype was found many times. CDR3 bases: TGTGCCAGCAGTTACAGGGGCATTAGCAATCAGCCCCAGCATTTT. It yields the protein CASSYRGISNQPQHF. The chain is built from TRBV2 and TRBJ1-5; TRBD1 agrees at 7 bases. CDR1 is SNHLY, CDR2 FYNNEI, per germline. V lost 5 bases, J lost 0 bases, and 4 bases stayed unmatched. The CDR3 is made up of 15 amino acids.

Many counts were recorded for this clonotype. The V gene is TRBV2, the J gene TRBJ2-3; TRBD2 matches 14 bases. CDR3 length: 17 residues. Germline CDR1 SNHLY, CDR2 FYNNEI. J gave up 2 bases and V 6 bases, and 7 bases lay outside the gene matches. CDR3 in DNA: TGTGCCAGCAGACCGGGACTAGCGGGGGCCTTCACAGATACGCAGTATTTT. Translation: CASRPGLAGAFTDTQYF.

This clonotype was detected ten times or more. The J gene is TRBJ1-5, the V gene TRBV6-2 or TRBV6-3, with D uncertain. Trimming shortened V by 6 bases and J by 6 bases, and 15 bases separated the two germline ends. This CDR3 has 14 residues. Germline V gene data show CDR1 as MNHEY and CDR2 as SVGEGT. The CDR3 here is CASRAGSTGQPQHF. DNA of the CDR3: TGTGCCAGCAGGGCGGGGAGTACCGGTCAGCCCCAGCATTTT.

This clonotype was recorded many times. The gene calls are TRBV11-3 and TRBJ2-5, with 15 bases fitting TRBD2. The germline CDR1 and CDR2 sequences are SGHNT and YENEEA. V was pared by 5 bases and J by 0 bases, with 4 bases of the junction left unmatched. This CDR3 spans 17 amino acids. The CDR3 is CASSLGTSGGYQETQYF. CDR3 bases: TGTGCCAGCAGCCTCGGGACTAGCGGGGGGTACCAAGAGACCCAGTACTTC.

This clonotype was picked up many times. The chain uses TRBV27 and TRBJ1-1, with 7 positions matching TRBD1. The CDR3 has 13 amino acids. Germline V lookup: CDR1 MNHEY, CDR2 SMNVEV (reference sequence). Trimming at V came to 2 bases and at J to 3 bases, leaving 0 bases not matched to a gene. Here the CDR3 DNA reads TGTGCCAGCAGTTTAGGGACAGACACTGAAGCTTTCTTT. Protein product: CASSLGTDTEAFF.

The chain links TRBV27 to TRBJ2-7; TRBD1 matches 7 bases. The CDR3 sequence is 14 residues long. CDR1 and CDR2 (germline): MNHEY, SMNVEV (reference sequence). V shed 4 bases and J 5 bases; nucleotides not matched to a gene: 8. The CDR3 protein is CASSYRQGADEQYF. For the CDR3, the DNA is TGTGCCAGCAGTTACCGACAGGGTGCAGACGAGCAGTACTTC.

In its sample, this clonotype was seen many times. V is TRBV2 and J is TRBJ2-3; D is unresolved. V lost 6 bases and J 1 base, leaving 11 bases between the germline ends. CDR1 and CDR2 from the germline V gene are SNHLY and FYNNEI. The CDR3 totals 14 residues. The CDR3 spells CASRGSFGTDTQYF. The CDR3 coding sequence is TGTGCCAGCAGGGGAAGTTTCGGCACAGATACGCAGTATTTT.

This clonotype was found a few times. This chain uses TRBV13 with TRBJ1-2, with 9 bases lining up with TRBD1. The length of the CDR3 is 19 residues. Germline values: CDR1 PRHDT, CDR2 FYEKMQ (reference sequence). V trimming: 1 base; J trimming: 1 base; junction bases outside the gene matches: 13. CDR3 sequence: CASSLVVVRTGALNYGYTF. For the CDR3, the DNA is TGTGCCAGCAGCTTAGTCGTAGTCAGGACAGGGGCCCTTAACTATGGCTACACCTTC.

This clonotype was picked up many times. V is TRBV28 and J is TRBJ1-5; the D is unclear. The CDR3 is 14 amino acids. Trimming took off 1 base at V and 3 bases at J, with 7 bases between the two ends. The germline V gene encodes CDR1 MDHEN and CDR2 SYDVKM. The CDR3 region has the DNA TGTGCCAGCAGTTTATTTGCTATCAATCAGCCCCAGCATTTT. It is translated as CASSLFAINQPQHF.

The gene calls are TRBV30 and TRBJ2-6; 7 bases match TRBD1. Germline assignment: CDR1 GTSNPN and CDR2 SVGIG (reference sequence). The V gene end was trimmed by 1 base and the J gene end by 1 base; junction bases not matched to a gene: 13. This CDR3 region has 19 residues. CDR3 sequence reads: CAWSAFLSQGPSGANVLTF. CDR3 DNA sequence: TGTGCCTGGAGTGCGTTTCTTTCACAGGGGCCATCTGGGGCCAACGTCCTGACTTTC.

This clonotype was counted between two and nine times. The rearrangement uses TRBV19 and TRBJ2-1; the match to TRBD2 covers 7 bases. Trimming took 5 bases from V and 4 from J; bases not matched to a gene: 8. CDR3 length equals 15 residues. Per the germline V gene, CDR1 is LNHDA and CDR2 is SQIVND (reference sequence). The CDR3 region is CASSPIAGLYNEQFF. DNA for the CDR3: TGTGCCAGTAGTCCAATAGCGGGCCTATACAATGAGCAGTTCTTC.